These 13 T cell receptor beta chains originate from one sample sequenced in a study of blood T cell repertoires in COVID-19. Clones were sequenced by immunoSEQ multiplex PCR, and TCRdb holds only the in-frame ones, with some missing. This table holds 250,000 or so clones, over 80% found once. Sequenced: peripheral blood. The receptors originated from a woman aged 40 to 50 who had recovered from COVID-19.

The rearrangement links TRBV5-1 to TRBJ2-7; possibly TRBD1 for D (5 bases). CDR1 and CDR2 (germline): SGHRS, YFSETQ. Trimming left V 4 bases short and J 4 bases short, with 15 bases between. The CDR3 runs 14 residues. CDR3 bases: TGCGCCAGCAGCCGGACACCAGAGGAGTACGAGCAGTACTTC. Translated: CASSRTPEEYEQYF.

This rearrangement joins TRBV5-1 to TRBJ1-6, with 7 bases fitting TRBD1. The CDR3 totals 17 residues. CDR1 and CDR2 from the germline V gene are SGHRS and YFSETQ. The V and J ends lost 4 bases and 1 base, in that order; junction bases with no gene match: 8. As DNA, the CDR3 is TGCGCCAGCAGCCATGGGGACAGAGGATCCTATAATTCACCCCTCCACTTT. Its translation: CASSHGDRGSYNSPLHF.

V and J are TRBV5-1 and TRBJ1-5; 11 bases agree with TRBD1. The CDR3 length is 16 residues. V trimming: 0 bases; J trimming: 1 base; junction bases outside the gene matches: 0. Germline V gene lookup returns CDR1 SGHRS and CDR2 YFSETQ. CDR3 coding DNA: TGCGCCAGCAGCTTGGGGGACAGGGGGAGCAATCAGCCCCAGCATTTT. Its protein is CASSLGDRGSNQPQHF.

The chain carries TRBV5-1 and TRBJ2-3; no reliable D call. CDR3 length: 15 amino acids. Trimming took 0 bases from V and 0 from J, leaving 8 bases between them. CDR1 and CDR2 (germline): SGHRS, YFSETQ. The CDR3 DNA reads as TGCGCCAGCAGCTTGGAGCTGAGTAGCACAGATACGCAGTATTTT. This gives the protein CASSLELSSTDTQYF.

The rearrangement joins TRBV6-5 to TRBJ1-2; 8 bases align to TRBD1. Germline CDR1 reads MNHEY; CDR2 reads SVGAGI. The V and J ends lost 2 bases and 4 bases, in that order; junction bases with no gene match: 6. This CDR3 spans 15 amino acids. CDR3 in amino acids: CASSYQGQVSYGYTF. The CDR3 DNA reads as TGTGCCAGCAGTTACCAGGGACAGGTTTCCTATGGCTACACCTTC.

This chain links TRBV29-1 with TRBJ2-2; a weak D match, TRBD1 (5 bases). Between the trimmed V and J ends, which lost 5 bases and 0 bases, there was a span of 7 bases. The germline gives CDR1 SQVTM, CDR2 ANQGSEA. The CDR3 sequence is 13 residues long. The CDR3 coding sequence is TGCAGCGTTCGGACACCGAACACCGGGGAGCTGTTTTTT. Translated, it gives CSVRTPNTGELFF.

The CDR3 DNA is TGTGCCAGCAGTTACTCGTTTTTCGGGAGGGAGACCCAGTACTTC. It codes for CASSYSFFGRETQYF. This chain links TRBV6-5 with TRBJ2-5; 7 nucleotides align to TRBD2. V lost 0 bases to trimming and J lost 5 bases; unmatched junction nucleotides: 6. Germline-derived CDR1 and CDR2 are MNHEY and SVGAGI. The CDR3 runs to 15 residues.

The V gene is TRBV20-1, the J gene TRBJ2-7, with 7 bases identical to TRBD2. Germline lookup yields CDR1 DFQATT and CDR2 SNEGSKA (reference sequence). Trimming cost V 3 bases and J 13 bases; bases outside gene matches: 15. CDR3 length: 13 amino acids. The CDR3 nucleotides read TGCAGTGCTAGTTCTCGATGGGACTACCCTCCTTACTTC. Protein: CSASSRWDYPPYF.

The rearrangement uses TRBV5-1 and TRBJ1-4; the D gene is possibly TRBD1 (6 bases). CDR1 SGHRS and CDR2 YFSETQ come from the germline V gene. The V gene lost 4 bases and the J gene lost 4 bases, with 17 bases spanning the gap. CDR3 length: 16 amino acids. The CDR3 DNA reads as TGCGCCAGCAGCCTGGGGACACAACGCAATAATGAAAAACTGTTTTTT. This gives the protein CASSLGTQRNNEKLFF.

This chain connects TRBV7-9 to TRBJ2-1; the match to TRBD1 covers 7 bases. This CDR3 spans 15 amino acids. In germline, CDR1 is SEHNR, CDR2 FQNEAQ (reference sequence). The junction had 9 bases not matched to a gene; V was cut back by 5 bases and J by 5 bases. CDR3 region: CASSTPGQSNNEQFF. The CDR3 coding sequence is TGTGCCAGCAGCACTCCGGGACAGTCCAACAATGAGCAGTTCTTC. Variable domain in full (rest from reference TRBV7-9 and TRBJ2-1): DTGVSQNPRHKITKRGQNVTFRCDPISEHNRLYWYRQTLGQGPEFLTYFQNEAQLEKSRLLSDRFSAERPKGSFSTLEIQRTEQGDSAMYLCASSTPGQSNNEQFFGPGTRLTVL.

V gene TRBV4-1 combines with J gene TRBJ1-5; 12 bases are shared with TRBD1. V shed 2 bases, J shed 2 bases, and the junction held 10 bases outside the gene matches. The CDR3 is 19 residues long. CDR1 MGHRA and CDR2 YSYEKL come from the germline V gene. This CDR3 is CASSQNPGQGAFGNQPQHF. The CDR3, as DNA: TGCGCCAGCAGCCAAAATCCGGGACAGGGGGCTTTTGGCAATCAGCCCCAGCATTTT.

This clone appeared a few times. The CDR3 loop reads CASSEVRGQSTDTQYF. CDR3 nucleotide sequence: TGTGCCAGCAGTGAAGTGCGGGGGCAGAGCACAGATACGCAGTATTTT. The V gene is TRBV6-1, the J gene TRBJ2-3, with TRBD2 as a possible D gene (7 bases). The V and J ends lost 1 base and 0 bases respectively, with 11 bases between them. The CDR3 contains 16 residues. Germline V gives CDR1 MNHNS, CDR2 SASEGT.

This chain joins TRBV10-3 and TRBJ1-5; D is ambiguous. The CDR3 extends over 12 amino acids. V was trimmed by 6 bases and J by 4 bases, leaving 7 bases between them. Germline CDR1 and CDR2: ENHRY and SYGVKD. The CDR3 bases are TGTGCCATCAGGACTGGGAATCAGCCCCAGCATTTT. This encodes CAIRTGNQPQHF.